These 17 T cell receptor beta chains came from one sample sequenced in a study of cytomegalovirus exposure and HLA in healthy donors. The PCR used 60 Vbeta and 13 Jbeta primers. The table came from immunoSEQ multiplex PCR; TCRdb's copy has only in-frame clones and leaves some out. The sample holds about 100,000 clones; 81% are singletons and the top ten take approximately 5.4%. The sequencing input was PBMCs. These TCRs come from a man in his forties or fifties in good health and CMV-seropositive.

The sample holds a few counts of this clone. J is TRBJ2-7 and V is TRBV7-6, with a weak D call TRBD1 (7 bases). Between the trimmed V and J ends, which lost 4 bases and 6 bases, there was a span of 10 bases. The CDR3 extends over 12 amino acids. Germline V CDR1 and CDR2: SGHVS, FNYEAQ. DNA of the CDR3: TGTGCCAGCAGCTCAGGGGGGTCCGAGCAGTACTTC. Translating gives CASSSGGSEQYF.

The gene calls are TRBV13 and TRBJ2-7; 10 positions agree with TRBD1. The ends lost 7 bases at V and 2 bases at J; junction bases unmatched: 8. The CDR3 runs to 15 residues. The germline V gene has CDR1 PRHDT and CDR2 FYEKMQ (reference sequence). The CDR3 is CASTMGGQGPYEQYF. Here the CDR3 DNA reads TGTGCCAGCACCATGGGGGGACAGGGGCCCTACGAGCAGTACTTC.

The V call is TRBV7-9, the J call TRBJ2-7; 9 positions match TRBD1. Germline assignment: CDR1 SEHNR and CDR2 FQNEAQ (reference sequence). This CDR3 spans 15 amino acids. Trimming at V came to 5 bases and at J to 7 bases, leaving 12 bases not matched to a gene. CDR3 sequence reads: CASSTTGGVYVEQYF. CDR3 DNA: TGTGCCAGCAGCACAACAGGGGGCGTATATGTAGAGCAGTACTTC.

This clone has more than one count but fewer than ten. The chain combines TRBV29-1 with TRBJ1-2, with D possibly TRBD1 on 5 matching bases. This CDR3 comprises 17 residues. V lost 6 bases to trimming and J lost 4 bases, with 27 bases between them. CDR1 and CDR2 (germline): SQVTM, ANQGSEA. CDR3 bases: TGCAGCGTCCCCGGGGGAACAAGTCTCCTTTCTCCCTATGGCTACACCTTC. Its protein is CSVPGGTSLLSPYGYTF.

This chain joins TRBV6-6 and TRBJ1-5, with TRBD1 as a possible D gene (5 bases). The ends were cut back, 6 bases at V and 6 bases at J, with 18 bases in the middle. CDR3 length equals 15 residues. Germline V gene sequence: CDR1 MNHNY, CDR2 SVGAGI (reference sequence). CDR3 DNA sequence: TGTGCCAGCAGCCCCCAGGGAGGCTCGGGTCAGCCCCAGCATTTT. It codes for CASSPQGGSGQPQHF.

The J gene is TRBJ2-7, the V gene TRBV11-2, with D possibly TRBD1 on 5 matching bases. This CDR3 is 16 amino acids long. From germline, CDR1 is SGHAT and CDR2 FQNNGV. The V and J ends lost 5 bases and 5 bases respectively, with 22 bases between them. CDR3 in amino acids: CASSLPTASSGNEQYF. The CDR3 coding sequence is TGTGCCAGCAGCCTACCGACAGCCTCCTCGGGTAACGAGCAGTACTTC.

The chain joins TRBV6-5 to TRBJ1-1; 8 bases match TRBD1. The germline V gene has CDR1 MNHEY and CDR2 SVGAGI. Trimming at V came to 6 bases and at J to 5 bases, leaving 2 bases not matched to a gene. There are 12 residues in the CDR3. For the CDR3, the DNA is TGTGCCAGCAGCGGACAGGGAACTGAAGCTTTCTTT. Translation gives CASSGQGTEAFF.

This chain links TRBV29-1 with TRBJ2-3, with D tentatively TRBD1 (5 bases). The CDR3 spans 14 residues. CDR1 is SQVTM, CDR2 ANQGSEA, per germline. V was trimmed by 2 bases and J by 6 bases, leaving 15 bases between them. CDR3 nucleotides: TGCAGCGTTGAAACACCTAGGGGATCTGATACGCAGTATTTT. This codes for CSVETPRGSDTQYF.

This clone has just one count. The rearrangement joins TRBV28 to TRBJ1-2; weak D call: TRBD1 (5 bases). Trimming shortened V by 2 bases and J by 8 bases, and 15 bases separated the two germline ends. CDR3 size: 14 residues. Per the germline V gene, CDR1 is MDHEN and CDR2 is SYDVKM. The CDR3 DNA is TGTGCCAGCAGTTTAGGGGCCGGATCGGAGGGCTACACCTTC. The encoded protein is CASSLGAGSEGYTF.

This sequence joins TRBV7-9 and TRBJ1-3; TRBD1 matches at 9 bases. Looked up from germline, CDR1 is SEHNR and CDR2 is FQNEAQ (reference sequence). The CDR3 is 14 amino acids. With V trimmed by 3 bases and J by 8 bases, 5 bases remained unmatched. The CDR3 bases are TGTGCCAGCAGCTTCCTGACAGGGGGGGACACCATATATTTT. Its protein product is CASSFLTGGDTIYF.

CDR3 in amino acids: CASKTGGYEQYF. The CDR3, as DNA: TGTGCCAGCAAGACAGGGGGCTACGAGCAGTACTTC. J is TRBJ2-7 and V is TRBV6-5, with 9 bases matching TRBD1. The trim removed 7 bases at V and 3 bases at J, leaving 1 base unmatched. This CDR3 has 12 residues. Germline V gene sequence: CDR1 MNHEY, CDR2 SVGAGI.

J is TRBJ2-1 and V is TRBV5-1, with D perhaps matching TRBD2 (5 bases). V gave up 4 bases and J gave up 4 bases, with 9 bases separating them. CDR3 length equals 13 residues. Germline-derived CDR1 and CDR2 are SGHRS and YFSETQ. CDR3: CASSKGVYNEQFF. The CDR3, as DNA: TGCGCCAGCAGCAAGGGAGTGTACAATGAGCAGTTCTTC.

The chain employs TRBV15 and TRBJ1-2, with 10 bases matching TRBD1. The ends lost 5 bases at V and 6 bases at J; junction bases unmatched: 9. The CDR3 is 15 amino acids. Germline loops: CDR1 LNHNV, CDR2 YYDKDF (reference sequence). The CDR3 DNA sequence: TGTGCCACCAGCCGGGACAGGGGCGGGTTCGATGGCTACACCTTC. It yields the protein CATSRDRGGFDGYTF.

V and J are TRBV6-5 and TRBJ2-5, with a weak D call TRBD1 (6 bases). The J call could be wrong; TRBJ2-7 is a better fit for the DNA end. CDR1 is MNHEY, CDR2 SVGAGI, per germline. The CDR3 is made up of 16 amino acids. The CDR3 here is CASSYSAGQRSYEQYF. In nucleotides, the CDR3 is TGTGCCAGCAGTTACTCCGCAGGACAGCGGTCCTACGAGCAGTACTTC.

The gene calls are TRBV11-2 and TRBJ2-3; 9 bases line up with TRBD2. Germline CDR1 and CDR2: SGHAT and FQNNGV. The CDR3 is 13 residues long. Trimming at V came to 8 bases and at J to 5 bases, leaving 5 bases not matched to a gene. The CDR3 spells CASDSGRVDTQYF. For the CDR3, the DNA is TGTGCCAGCGATAGCGGGAGAGTAGATACGCAGTATTTT.

The chain joins TRBV11-3 to TRBJ2-2; TRBD2 might be the D (7 bases). Germline CDR1 and CDR2: SGHNT and YENEEA. The CDR3 length is 15 residues. Deletions cut 5 bases from V and 4 bases from J, with 14 bases between. The CDR3 nucleotides read TGTGCCAGCAGCCGTGGGGGCGGGGGCACCGGGGAGCTGTTTTTT. Translating it yields CASSRGGGGTGELFF.

The chain combines TRBV19 with TRBJ1-2; D unclear. From germline, CDR1 is LNHDA and CDR2 SQIVND (reference sequence). Trimming cost V 1 base and J 7 bases, with 7 bases left between them. CDR3 length: 12 residues. Written as DNA, the CDR3 is TGTGCCAGTAGTATAGCCGCGGGTGGCTACACCTTC. It encodes CASSIAAGGYTF. The complete variable domain, with remaining parts taken from reference TRBV19 and TRBJ1-2, reads DGGITQSPKYLFRKEGQNVTLSCEQNLNHDAMYWYRQDPGQGLRLIYYSQIVNDFQKGDIAEGYSVSREKKESFPLTVTSAQKNPTAFYLCASSIAAGGYTFGSGTRLTVV.